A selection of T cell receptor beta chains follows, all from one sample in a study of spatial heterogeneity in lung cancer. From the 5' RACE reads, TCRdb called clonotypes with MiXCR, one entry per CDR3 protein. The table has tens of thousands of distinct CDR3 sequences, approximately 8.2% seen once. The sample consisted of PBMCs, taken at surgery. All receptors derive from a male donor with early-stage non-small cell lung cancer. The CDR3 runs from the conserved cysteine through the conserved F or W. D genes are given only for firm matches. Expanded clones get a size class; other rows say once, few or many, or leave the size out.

CDR3 DNA: TGTGCCAGCAGCCCGTCGGGACTAGCGTACGAGCAGTACTTC
CDR3 protein: CASSPSGLAYEQYF
clone size: many
V gene: TRBV5-4
D gene: TRBD2
J gene: TRBJ2-7

CDR3 DNA: TGTGCCAGCAGTTACCGGACAGGGGGTGATACGCAGTATTTT
CDR3 protein: CASSYRTGGDTQYF
clone size: .
V gene: TRBV12-3/TRBV12-4
D gene: TRBD1
J gene: TRBJ2-3

CDR3 DNA: TGCAGCGTTTCACTCCAGGGGGCCTATGGCTACACCTTC
CDR3 protein: CSVSLQGAYGYTF
clone size: many
V gene: TRBV29-1
D gene: TRBD1
J gene: TRBJ1-2

CDR3 DNA: TGTGCCACCAGCAGGGTCAGCGGGGGGGGGACGGATACGCAGTATTTT
CDR3 protein: CATSRVSGGGTDTQYF
clone size: .
V gene: TRBV15
D gene: TRBD2
J gene: TRBJ2-3

CDR3 DNA: TGTGCCAGCAGCTTAGGGACAGGCTTTTTAGACGGCTACACCTTC
CDR3 protein: CASSLGTGFLDGYTF
clone size: .
V gene: TRBV7-2
D gene: TRBD1
J gene: TRBJ1-2

CDR3 DNA: TGTGCCATCAGTACACAGGGTTCAGATACGCAGTATTTT
CDR3 protein: CAISTQGSDTQYF
clone size: .
V gene: TRBV10-3
D gene: .
J gene: TRBJ2-3

CDR3 DNA: TGTGCCAGCAGCGTAGTCCCCGGGGGAGCCCCAGATACGCAGTATTTT
CDR3 protein: CASSVVPGGAPDTQYF
clone size: .
V gene: TRBV9
D gene: .
J gene: TRBJ2-3

CDR3 DNA: TGCAGCGTTGCGTCAGCGGGGGCATACAATGAGCAGTTCTTC
CDR3 protein: CSVASAGAYNEQFF
clone size: many
V gene: TRBV29-1
D gene: TRBD2
J gene: TRBJ2-1

CDR3 DNA: TGTGCCAGCAGTTTAGGCTCTCTGCAGTTCTTC
CDR3 protein: CASSLGSLQFF
clone size: .
V gene: TRBV12-3/TRBV12-4
D gene: .
J gene: TRBJ2-1

CDR3 DNA: TGTGCCAGCTCTACCGGGCGCCACGAGCAGTACTTC
CDR3 protein: CASSTGRHEQYF
clone size: few
V gene: TRBV18
D gene: .
J gene: TRBJ2-7

CDR3 DNA: TGCGCCAGCAGCCAAGATGTAGGACAGGGTTTTTTATCCCTCCACTTT
CDR3 protein: CASSQDVGQGFLSLHF
clone size: .
V gene: TRBV4-1
D gene: TRBD1
J gene: TRBJ1-6

CDR3 DNA: TGTGCCAGCAGTTACCTGCGGGGGGGCGCGGAGCTGTTTTTT
CDR3 protein: CASSYLRGGAELFF
clone size: .
V gene: TRBV6-5
D gene: TRBD2
J gene: TRBJ2-2

CDR3 DNA: TGTGCCAGCAGCTTTCGGCAGATCTATGGCTACACCTTC
CDR3 protein: CASSFRQIYGYTF
clone size: few
V gene: TRBV7-9
D gene: .
J gene: TRBJ1-2

CDR3 DNA: TGTGCCAGCAGTTATATGACAGGGGTTGGGGCCCAGCATTTT
CDR3 protein: CASSYMTGVGAQHF
clone size: .
V gene: TRBV6-5
D gene: TRBD1
J gene: TRBJ1-5

CDR3 DNA: TGTGCCAGCAGTTTTAGACAGACCTTAGCCAAAAACATTCAGTACTTC
CDR3 protein: CASSFRQTLAKNIQYF
clone size: .
V gene: TRBV27
D gene: .
J gene: TRBJ2-4

CDR3 DNA: TGCGCCAGCAGCTGGGGGACTCTCCCCAATGAGCAGTTCTTC
CDR3 protein: CASSWGTLPNEQFF
clone size: many
V gene: TRBV5-1
D gene: .
J gene: TRBJ2-1

CDR3 DNA: TGTGCCAGCAGCTTAAGGGGGCCGACAGGGGGCGACGAGCAGTACTTC
CDR3 protein: CASSLRGPTGGDEQYF
clone size: many
V gene: TRBV7-3
D gene: TRBD1
J gene: TRBJ2-7

CDR3 DNA: TGTGCCACCTCCGAGGGGTTTCTAGCCAAAAACATTCAGTACTTC
CDR3 protein: CATSEGFLAKNIQYF
clone size: many
V gene: TRBV28
D gene: .
J gene: TRBJ2-4

CDR3 DNA: TGTGCCAGCAGCGAAGGGGGGGGACGGAGCTCCTACAATGAGCAGTTCTTC
CDR3 protein: CASSEGGGRSSYNEQFF
clone size: many
V gene: TRBV4-2
D gene: .
J gene: TRBJ2-1

CDR3 DNA: TGTGCCAGCAGCCCAACGACAGGTCGGTTGGGAAATGAGCAGTTCTTC
CDR3 protein: CASSPTTGRLGNEQFF
clone size: many
V gene: TRBV7-2
D gene: .
J gene: TRBJ2-1

CDR3 DNA: TGCGCCAGCACCCGGGTCGGGAACAGGCCAGACTCTAGCACAGATACGCAGTATTTT
CDR3 protein: CASTRVGNRPDSSTDTQYF
clone size: few
V gene: TRBV5-1
D gene: .
J gene: TRBJ2-3

CDR3 DNA: TGTGCCATCAGTGAGTCAGCAGATACGCAGTATTTT
CDR3 protein: CAISESADTQYF
clone size: many
V gene: TRBV10-3
D gene: .
J gene: TRBJ2-3

CDR3 DNA: TGTGCCAGCTCCGGGACAGGGGGCTCTGGGGCCAACGTCCTGACTTTC
CDR3 protein: CASSGTGGSGANVLTF
clone size: .
V gene: TRBV28
D gene: TRBD1
J gene: TRBJ2-6

CDR3 DNA: TGTGCCATCAGTGGCGCTAGCGGGGGGCGAAACAATGAGCAGTTCTTC
CDR3 protein: CAISGASGGRNNEQFF
clone size: many
V gene: TRBV10-3
D gene: TRBD2
J gene: TRBJ2-1

CDR3 DNA: TGCGCCAGCAGCTTGGGGTACAGTGAAGCTTTCTTT
CDR3 protein: CASSLGYSEAFF
clone size: few
V gene: TRBV5-1
D gene: .
J gene: TRBJ1-1

CDR3 DNA: TGCAGTGCTAGCCAGGGAGGTAGCAATCAGCCCCAGCATTTT
CDR3 protein: CSASQGGSNQPQHF
clone size: many
V gene: TRBV20-1
D gene: .
J gene: TRBJ1-5

CDR3 DNA: TGTGCCAGCAGTTCGACGGGACTTGCCAAAAACATTCAGTACTTC
CDR3 protein: CASSSTGLAKNIQYF
clone size: few
V gene: TRBV28
D gene: .
J gene: TRBJ2-4

CDR3 DNA: TGCGCCAGCAGCCGAGCCCCACAGGGGGCAACTAATGAAAAACTGTTTTTT
CDR3 protein: CASSRAPQGATNEKLFF
clone size: .
V gene: TRBV5-1
D gene: TRBD1
J gene: TRBJ1-4

CDR3 DNA: TGCAGTGCTGTCCCGGGACCCCGTCACGAGCAGTACTTC
CDR3 protein: CSAVPGPRHEQYF
clone size: .
V gene: TRBV20-1
D gene: .
J gene: TRBJ2-7

CDR3 DNA: TGTGCCAGTAGTCGGGACAGGGTAGGCAATCAGCCCCAGCATTTT
CDR3 protein: CASSRDRVGNQPQHF
clone size: .
V gene: TRBV19
D gene: TRBD1
J gene: TRBJ1-5

CDR3 DNA: TGTGCCAGCATTCTTCCCAGGGCCAAAGAGACCCAGTACTTC
CDR3 protein: CASILPRAKETQYF
clone size: many
V gene: TRBV2
D gene: .
J gene: TRBJ2-5

CDR3 DNA: TGTGCCATCAGTGCGGATCCGGGGAGAGGAAACTATGGCTACACCTTC
CDR3 protein: CAISADPGRGNYGYTF
clone size: few
V gene: TRBV10-3
D gene: .
J gene: TRBJ1-2

CDR3 DNA: TGTGCCTGGAGTACCGGGACAGGGGGCTACGAGCAGTACTTC
CDR3 protein: CAWSTGTGGYEQYF
clone size: few
V gene: TRBV30
D gene: TRBD1
J gene: TRBJ2-7

CDR3 DNA: TGTGCCAGCAGCTCCCCCCCTGCAGGGTCGAACACTGAAGCTTTCTTT
CDR3 protein: CASSSPPAGSNTEAFF
clone size: many
V gene: TRBV7-3
D gene: .
J gene: TRBJ1-1

CDR3 DNA: TGCAGTGTCTCATTCGGTCGGGGGGACAATGAGCAGTTCTTC
CDR3 protein: CSVSFGRGDNEQFF
clone size: .
V gene: TRBV20-1
D gene: TRBD2
J gene: TRBJ2-1

CDR3 DNA: TGTGCCAGCAGTTTAGACGAAGGGGGCTGGGAGACCCAGTACTTC
CDR3 protein: CASSLDEGGWETQYF
clone size: few
V gene: TRBV12-3/TRBV12-4
D gene: TRBD1
J gene: TRBJ2-5

CDR3 DNA: TGTGCCAGCAGTTCCGAAGCTAGCGGGAGCTACGAGCAGTACTTC
CDR3 protein: CASSSEASGSYEQYF
clone size: few
V gene: TRBV28
D gene: TRBD2
J gene: TRBJ2-7

CDR3 DNA: TGCGCCAGCAGCCGAGGGACTGGGATCACAGATACGCAGTATTTT
CDR3 protein: CASSRGTGITDTQYF
clone size: .
V gene: TRBV5-1
D gene: .
J gene: TRBJ2-3

CDR3 DNA: TGCGCCAGCAGCTTACCGCTAACGAACACCGGGGAGCTGTTTTTT
CDR3 protein: CASSLPLTNTGELFF
clone size: few
V gene: TRBV5-1
D gene: .
J gene: TRBJ2-2

CDR3 DNA: TGTGCCAGCTCTGGGACGCCCCTCTACGAGCAGTACTTC
CDR3 protein: CASSGTPLYEQYF
clone size: .
V gene: TRBV2
D gene: .
J gene: TRBJ2-7

CDR3 DNA: TGCAGTGCTAGAGGAGGTGCGGACATACTCTCTGCAACTAATGAAAAACTGTTTTTT
CDR3 protein: CSARGGADILSATNEKLFF
clone size: few
V gene: TRBV20-1
D gene: .
J gene: TRBJ1-4

CDR3 DNA: TGTGCCAGCAGTTCCGGGACTAGCGCTAACGAGCAGTACTTC
CDR3 protein: CASSSGTSANEQYF
clone size: few
V gene: TRBV2
D gene: TRBD2
J gene: TRBJ2-7

CDR3 DNA: TGTGCCAGCAGTTACTCCTTGACAGCCGGTGAGCAGTTCTTC
CDR3 protein: CASSYSLTAGEQFF
clone size: .
V gene: TRBV6-5
D gene: .
J gene: TRBJ2-1

CDR3 DNA: TGCAGTGCTAGAGGTGGAAGCAATCAGCCCCAGCATTTT
CDR3 protein: CSARGGSNQPQHF
clone size: few
V gene: TRBV20-1
D gene: .
J gene: TRBJ1-5

CDR3 DNA: TGCGCCAGCAGCTATAGCGGGTTTTCCTACAATGAGCAGTTCTTC
CDR3 protein: CASSYSGFSYNEQFF
clone size: many
V gene: TRBV5-1
D gene: TRBD2
J gene: TRBJ2-1

CDR3 DNA: TGTGCCAGCAGCTTACAGGGGCGGGCGTCCTACGAGCAGTACTTC
CDR3 protein: CASSLQGRASYEQYF
clone size: .
V gene: TRBV11-1
D gene: .
J gene: TRBJ2-7

CDR3 DNA: TGCAGCGTCGGCAGGGCCCTCAACTACGAGCAGTACTTC
CDR3 protein: CSVGRALNYEQYF
clone size: few
V gene: TRBV29-1
D gene: .
J gene: TRBJ2-7

CDR3 DNA: TGTGCCAGCTCCCCGGCGGTTCCCTATGGCTACACCTTC
CDR3 protein: CASSPAVPYGYTF
clone size: many
V gene: TRBV6-6
D gene: .
J gene: TRBJ1-2

CDR3 DNA: TGCGCCAGCAGCTTGCGTACGGGGGGCTACGAGCAGTACTTC
CDR3 protein: CASSLRTGGYEQYF
clone size: few
V gene: TRBV5-1
D gene: TRBD2
J gene: TRBJ2-7

CDR3 DNA: TGCAGCGTGGCCGGCGGAGAAGAGACCCAGTACTTC
CDR3 protein: CSVAGGEETQYF
clone size: many
V gene: TRBV29-1
D gene: .
J gene: TRBJ2-5

CDR3 DNA: TGTGCCAGCAGCTTGCCAGGGAATTCACCCCTCCACTTT
CDR3 protein: CASSLPGNSPLHF
clone size: few
V gene: TRBV5-5
D gene: .
J gene: TRBJ1-6

CDR3 DNA: TGTGCCATCAGTCCCGGGACTAGCGGGAGGGAGACCCAGTACTTC
CDR3 protein: CAISPGTSGRETQYF
clone size: .
V gene: TRBV10-3
D gene: TRBD2
J gene: TRBJ2-5

CDR3 DNA: TGTGCCAGCAGCCTACAGGGCTACACTGAAGCTTTCTTT
CDR3 protein: CASSLQGYTEAFF
clone size: many
V gene: TRBV12-3/TRBV12-4
D gene: .
J gene: TRBJ1-1

CDR3 DNA: TGTGCCAGCAGCGTAGTTGAGGGAGGGAAGTTGGATGAGCAGTTCTTC
CDR3 protein: CASSVVEGGKLDEQFF
clone size: .
V gene: TRBV9
D gene: TRBD2
J gene: TRBJ2-1

CDR3 DNA: TGCAGCGTTGAAGGGGGACAGGGCCAAAGTCTCAATGAGCAGTTCTTC
CDR3 protein: CSVEGGQGQSLNEQFF
clone size: few
V gene: TRBV29-1
D gene: TRBD1
J gene: TRBJ2-1

CDR3 DNA: TGTGCCAGCTCACCGGGCCCGGATAATTCACCCCTCCACTTT
CDR3 protein: CASSPGPDNSPLHF
clone size: .
V gene: TRBV18
D gene: .
J gene: TRBJ1-6

CDR3 DNA: TGCAGTGCTAACGGGGGGGCCTCCAAAAACATTCAGTACTTC
CDR3 protein: CSANGGASKNIQYF
clone size: many
V gene: TRBV20-1
D gene: TRBD2
J gene: TRBJ2-4